The table lists the clone carrying this T cell receptor (beta chain) with many counts. The germline V and J ends were trimmed by 7 bases and 7 bases, with 16 bases remaining between them. Looked up from germline, CDR1 is SEHNR and CDR2 is FQNEAQ (reference sequence). This CDR3 is 14 amino acids long. This specimen belongs to a study of neurological immune-mediated disorders. Indicated time point: technical triplicate 1. One entry per CDR3 protein, called by TCRdb with MiXCR from the 5' RACE reads. Among more than 20,000 distinct CDR3 sequences listed, over 10% were seen once. The chain combines TRBV7-9 with TRBJ1-4; unclear D gene. The clonotype was recovered from a female donor with HTLV-1-associated myelopathy (HAM/TSP). Sequenced: CD4+ T cells from blood. The CDR3 DNA sequence: TGTGCCAGCAACCCCCCCCCCAGAGGTGAAAAACTGTTTTTT. It is translated as CASNPPPRGEKLFF.